The 10 T cell receptor beta chains in this list originate from one sample, sequenced in a study of T cells in localized non-small cell lung cancer. The protocol was immunoSEQ multiplex PCR, while the TCRdb copy is restricted to in-frame clones and leaves out a portion. The sample records more than 9,000 clones, less than 60% being singletons. Sequencing used lymph node tissue, obtained before any cancer treatment. These receptors were collected from a woman aged 40-75 years with stage II squamous cell lung carcinoma.

The V gene is TRBV29-1, the J gene TRBJ2-3; TRBD2 aligns across 13 bases. Germline CDR1 and CDR2: SQVTM and ANQGSEA. The CDR3 loop spans 20 amino acids. V shed 2 bases, J shed 3 bases, and the junction held 17 bases outside the gene matches. This CDR3 reads CSVESPLTSGRAGWTDTQYF. In DNA form, the CDR3 reads TGCAGCGTTGAAAGCCCGCTAACTAGCGGGAGGGCCGGTTGGACAGATACGCAGTATTTT.

The chain combines TRBV6-7 with TRBJ1-1; D remains unclear. TRBV6-7 is an open reading frame, and its role is uncertain. V lost 5 bases to trimming and J lost 2 bases, with 18 bases between them. The CDR3 extends over 16 amino acids. The chain's CDR3 is CASSEYIGQLNTEAFF. CDR3 bases: TGTGCCAGCAGTGAATACATAGGGCAGCTTAACACTGAAGCTTTCTTT.

The CDR3 sequence: CASSTTHGSSWETQYF. In DNA, the CDR3 is TGTGCCAGTAGTACCACCCACGGTAGCTCCTGGGAGACCCAGTACTTC. The V call is TRBV19, the J call TRBJ2-5, with no clear D. The germline V gene encodes CDR1 LNHDA and CDR2 SQIVND (reference sequence). The CDR3 totals 16 residues. V was shortened by 4 bases and J by 5 bases, with 20 bases between the two germline ends.

V usage is TRBV11-3 and J usage is TRBJ2-2; D is perhaps TRBD1 (5 bases). CDR1 is SGHNT and CDR2 is YENEEA in the germline V gene. This CDR3 comprises 15 residues. V was trimmed by 3 bases and J by 3 bases, leaving 11 bases between them. This chain's CDR3 is CASSLYRSDTGELFF. The CDR3, as DNA: TGTGCCAGCAGCTTGTACAGGTCAGACACCGGGGAGCTGTTTTTT. Using reference TRBV11-3 and TRBJ2-2 for the parts outside the CDR3, the full variable domain is EAGVVQSPRYKIIEKKQPVAFWCNPISGHNTLYWYLQNLGQGPELLIRYENEEAVDDSQLPKDRFSAERLKGVDSTLKIQPAELGDSAVYLCASSLYRSDTGELFFGEGSRLTVL.

This clone was seen more than once but under ten times. The chain has TRBV6-8 and TRBJ1-2; D possibly corresponds to TRBD1 (5 bases). The CDR3 has 14 amino acids. With 6 bases removed from V and 4 bases from J, the gap between germline ends came to 15 bases. Germline CDR1 is MNHGY and CDR2 is SAAAGT. This CDR3 reads CASSPGTGFYGYTF. The CDR3 nucleotides read TGTGCCAGCAGCCCCGGGACCGGGTTCTATGGCTACACCTTC.

This clone occurred once. V gene TRBV12-5 combines with J gene TRBJ2-3, with a tentative D call TRBD2 (6 bases). Trimming pared 1 base from V and 12 bases from J, leaving 17 bases between. Per the germline V gene, CDR1 is LGHNT and CDR2 is FRNRAP. The CDR3 is 14 amino acids. The CDR3 region has the DNA TGTGCTAGTGGTTTGGGCGCGACTAGAATCGCTCAGTATTTT. The encoded protein is CASGLGATRIAQYF.

The V call is TRBV25-1, the J call TRBJ1-1, with 8 nucleotides matching TRBD1. Trimming cost V 8 bases and J 5 bases; bases outside gene matches: 7. This CDR3 is built from 13 residues. Per germline, CDR1 MGHDK and CDR2 SYGVNS. CDR3 in amino acids: CASGRTGLTEAFF. In DNA form, the CDR3 reads TGTGCCAGCGGAAGGACAGGGTTAACTGAAGCTTTCTTT.

This clone was counted a few times. V is TRBV11-3 and J is TRBJ2-3, with 7 positions matching TRBD2. The CDR3 contains 17 residues. Germline V gives CDR1 SGHNT, CDR2 YENEEA. The J segment lost 6 bases and the V segment lost 8 bases, leaving 20 bases of the junction unmatched. CDR3 sequence (DNA): TGTGCCAGCTCCCGTTGGGGGGGAGTGAAACCAGGGGATACGCAGTATTTT. Protein sequence: CASSRWGGVKPGDTQYF.

The chain joins TRBV11-3 to TRBJ1-1; D might be TRBD1 (5 bases). Trimming took off 3 bases at V and 5 bases at J, with 13 bases between the two ends. The germline V gene encodes CDR1 SGHNT and CDR2 YENEEA. This CDR3 is built from 14 residues. The CDR3 nucleotides are TGTGCCAGCAGCTTTATGGCGGGGGGGACTGAAGCTTTCTTT. Translating gives CASSFMAGGTEAFF.

This clone occurred a few times. The genes are TRBV11-3 and TRBJ2-2, with a weak D call TRBD1 (6 bases). The CDR3 runs 14 residues. CDR1 is SGHNT and CDR2 is YENEEA in the germline V gene. V was shortened by 5 bases and J by 4 bases, with 11 bases between the two germline ends. The CDR3 here is CASSRTRGTGELFF. The CDR3 DNA sequence: TGTGCCAGCAGCCGTACCAGGGGCACCGGGGAGCTGTTTTTT.